This T cell receptor (beta chain) emerged from a study of cytomegalovirus exposure and HLA in healthy donors. V was pared by 5 bases and J by 5 bases, with 2 bases of the junction left unmatched. Germline V CDR1 and CDR2: SGHTA, FQGTGA. CDR3 size: 14 residues. Overall study findings and caveats: A later analysis reportedly identified an Asian-associated ancestry cluster as carrying fewer N-insertions than the approximately 730-donor mean. A later analysis appeared to link common viral pathogens to several of the most significant clusters. Near-uniform donor sequencing depth was presumed by presence/absence analyses.

To note about this clone: The antigen is not known. The same CDR3 is also encoded by other DNA sequences in this sample.

13 Jbeta primers and 60 Vbeta primers were used for the PCR. Repertoires were generated with immunoSEQ multiplex PCR, while TCRdb's copy carries only in-frame clones and drops some. Among around 100,000 clones listed, 75% to 80% were seen once. Sequenced: PBMCs. The receptor was derived from a male donor in good health and CMV-seropositive. This chain connects TRBV7-3 to TRBJ2-3; TRBD2 agrees at 12 bases. The CDR3 DNA is TGTGCCAGCAGCCCGGGACTAGCGGGAGATACGCAGTATTTT. Translation: CASSPGLAGDTQYF.